This TCR beta chain was sequenced during a study of T cell responses to AZD1222 COVID-19 vaccine. Overall study: Second-dose recipients at about 4 or about 12 weeks were treated as one pooled group.

CDR3 length equals 16 residues. With 1 base removed from V and 3 bases from J, the gap between germline ends came to 15 bases. Germline CDR1 reads LGHNA; CDR2 reads YSLEER. Sequenced by immunoSEQ multiplex PCR; TCRdb stores in-frame clones only, minus some. The data contain some 140,000 clones, under 95% of them singletons. This rearrangement joins TRBV4-3 to TRBJ1-2; no clear D gene. The sample was peripheral blood, taken on day 0 of AZD1222 vaccination. The sequence derives from an adult in good health. The CDR3 DNA reads as TGCGCCAGCAGCCAAGCGTACCCCGGAGAGGACTATGGCTACACCTTC. It codes for CASSQAYPGEDYGYTF.